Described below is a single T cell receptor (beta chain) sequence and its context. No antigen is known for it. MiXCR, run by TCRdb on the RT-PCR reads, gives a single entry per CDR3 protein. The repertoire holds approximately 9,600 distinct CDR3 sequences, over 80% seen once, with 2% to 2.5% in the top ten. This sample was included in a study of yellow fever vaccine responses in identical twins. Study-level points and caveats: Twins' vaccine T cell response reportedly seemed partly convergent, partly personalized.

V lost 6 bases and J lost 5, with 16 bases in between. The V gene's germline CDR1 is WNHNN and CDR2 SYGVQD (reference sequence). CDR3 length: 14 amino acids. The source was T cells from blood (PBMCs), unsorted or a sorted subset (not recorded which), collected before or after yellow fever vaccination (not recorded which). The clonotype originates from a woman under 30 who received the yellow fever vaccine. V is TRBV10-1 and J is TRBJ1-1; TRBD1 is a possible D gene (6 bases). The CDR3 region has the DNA TGCGCCAGCAGCCCAGGGGAGTATGAAACTGAAGCTTTCTTT. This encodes CASSPGEYETEAFF.